The 16 T cell receptor beta chains below come from one sample, sequenced in a study of blood T cell repertoires in COVID-19. Here immunoSEQ multiplex PCR was the method, and the copy in TCRdb shows in-frame clones only, minus some. The profile shows 200,000 to 250,000 clones, 81% of them singletons. Sequencing was carried out using PBMCs or T cells enriched from blood (not recorded which). All receptors derive from a woman aged 50 to 60 with acute COVID-19.

The chain couples TRBV21-1 to TRBJ2-3; TRBD2, the table's D call, was not compared with the DNA. TRBV21-1 is recorded as a pseudogene. CDR3 size: 15 residues. CDR3 in DNA: TGTGCCAGCAGCACCAGAGGGACTCCAAGAAGTACGCAGTATTTT. Translated, it gives CASSTRGTPRSTQYF.

There are a few counts of this clone. This chain joins TRBV2 and TRBJ2-1; possibly TRBD1 for D (6 bases). The germline V and J ends were trimmed by 3 bases and 3 bases, with 12 bases remaining between them. The germline V gene has CDR1 SNHLY and CDR2 FYNNEI. The CDR3 extends over 15 amino acids. CDR3 region: CASSEGRGNYNEQFF. Here the CDR3 DNA reads TGTGCCAGCAGTGAGGGCAGGGGTAACTACAATGAGCAGTTCTTC.

This clone was counted a few times. The J gene is TRBJ1-3, the V gene TRBV18; D not resolved. The CDR3 is made up of 16 amino acids. Germline CDR1 reads KGHSH; CDR2 reads LQKENI. V gave up 2 bases and J gave up 0 bases, with 11 bases separating them. As DNA, the CDR3 is TGTGCCAGCTCACCATGGGCTTCGAGCTCTGGAAACACCATATATTTT. It specifies CASSPWASSSGNTIYF.

Only a few counts were recorded for this clone. The rearrangement links TRBV2 to TRBJ1-6; unclear D gene. Trimming removed 4 bases at V and 4 bases at J, with 8 bases between. The CDR3 is made up of 14 amino acids. The V gene's germline CDR1 is SNHLY and CDR2 FYNNEI. CDR3 nucleotide sequence: TGTGCCAGCAGTGCTGAGCTTTATAATTCACCCCTCCACTTT. This encodes CASSAELYNSPLHF.

J is TRBJ2-7 and V is TRBV7-8; no reliable D call. The V gene lost 5 bases and the J gene lost 4 bases, with 12 bases spanning the gap. CDR3 length: 13 residues. Germline assignment: CDR1 SGHVS and CDR2 FQNEAQ. The CDR3 sequence: CASSKTVVYEQYF. CDR3 DNA: TGTGCCAGCAGCAAAACAGTTGTGTACGAGCAGTACTTC.

The V call is TRBV11-3, the J call TRBJ1-5; the D is unclear. The CDR3 is 16 amino acids. V lost 2 bases and J lost 0, with 11 bases in between. CDR1 SGHNT and CDR2 YENEEA come from the germline V gene. CDR3 amino acids: CASSLRQTGSNQPQHF. The DNA of the CDR3 is TGTGCCAGCAGCTTACGACAAACCGGTAGCAATCAGCCCCAGCATTTT.

The rearrangement joins TRBV7-9 to TRBJ1-5; tentative D call: TRBD1 (6 bases). Deletions cut 5 bases from V and 0 bases from J, with 11 bases between. CDR1 and CDR2 (germline): SEHNR, FQNEAQ (reference sequence). CDR3 length: 15 residues. The CDR3 DNA reads TGTGCCAGCAGCCCTGGACAGACTAGCAATCAGCCCCAGCATTTT. Amino acid sequence: CASSPGQTSNQPQHF.

This clone was detected a few times. J is TRBJ1-2 and V is TRBV6-5, with TRBD1 matching over 7 bases. V was clipped by 6 bases and J by 1 base; unmatched bases: 5. The CDR3 is 14 amino acids. The V gene's germline CDR1 is MNHEY and CDR2 SVGAGI. Written as DNA, the CDR3 is TGTGCCAGCAGCCGCGGGACAGTTAACTATGGCTACACCTTC. Translating gives CASSRGTVNYGYTF.

This clone showed up just a few times. The rearrangement uses TRBV5-4 and TRBJ1-6; TRBD1 agrees at 8 bases. V gave up 4 bases and J gave up 9 bases; unmatched junction bases: 12. The CDR3 length is 16 residues. CDR1 and CDR2 from the germline V gene are SGHNT and YYREEE (reference sequence). CDR3 bases: TGTGCCAGCAGCCAGTTAGCAGGGGGCGTCGGTTCACCCCTCCACTTT. Residues: CASSQLAGGVGSPLHF.

At least ten counts were recorded for this clone. The chain is built from TRBV6-5 and TRBJ2-1, with 11 nucleotides matching TRBD2. V was pared by 5 bases and J by 3 bases, with 3 bases of the junction left unmatched. The CDR3 runs 15 residues. Germline lookup yields CDR1 MNHEY and CDR2 SVGAGI. The CDR3 reads CASSTGTSGYNEQFF. As DNA, the CDR3 is TGTGCCAGCAGTACCGGGACTAGCGGCTACAATGAGCAGTTCTTC.

The rearrangement joins TRBV3-1 (or the pseudogene TRBV3-2) to TRBJ2-1, with 8 nucleotides matching TRBD2. CDR3 length: 16 residues. Germline CDR1 reads LGHDT; CDR2 reads YNNKEL (reference sequence). The trim removed 5 bases at V and 4 bases at J, leaving 10 bases unmatched. As DNA, the CDR3 is TGTGCCAGCAGCGCTCCCCCGGGAGGGCCTTACAATGAGCAGTTCTTC. Translated, it gives CASSAPPGGPYNEQFF.

V is TRBV6-5 and J is TRBJ1-4; perhaps TRBD1 as D (6 bases). The V gene's germline CDR1 is MNHEY and CDR2 SVGAGI. The CDR3 runs 15 residues. V shed 5 bases and J shed 7 bases, with 17 bases lying between them. This CDR3 reads CASSNQGRIGEKLFF. DNA of the CDR3: TGTGCCAGCAGTAATCAGGGGCGCATCGGTGAAAAACTGTTTTTT.

V and J are TRBV7-2 and TRBJ2-7, with 11 bases matching TRBD2. Germline CDR1 and CDR2: SGHTA and FQGNSA. This CDR3 spans 16 amino acids. Unmatched junction bases numbered 9, after V lost 1 base and J lost 7 bases. CDR3 amino acids: CASSLGSSGGKWEQYF. The DNA of the CDR3 is TGTGCCAGCAGCTTAGGGTCTAGCGGGGGGAAGTGGGAGCAGTACTTC.

The rearrangement joins TRBV28 to TRBJ2-3, with TRBD1 identical over 10 bases. The V gene's germline CDR1 is MDHEN and CDR2 SYDVKM. CDR3 length equals 18 residues. V shed 9 bases and J 2 bases; nucleotides not matched to a gene: 17. CDR3 nucleotide sequence: TGTGCCAGTAAAAATCCGGGACAGGGGACTTCTTACACAGATACGCAGTATTTT. Amino acid sequence: CASKNPGQGTSYTDTQYF.

J is TRBJ1-4 and V is TRBV5-1, with 7 bases aligning to TRBD1. In germline, CDR1 is SGHRS, CDR2 YFSETQ. This CDR3 comprises 14 residues. J lost 7 bases, V lost 4 bases, and 7 bases had no gene match. CDR3 protein: CASSHGQDGEKLFF. The CDR3 DNA reads as TGCGCCAGCAGCCACGGACAGGACGGTGAAAAACTGTTTTTT.

This clone was counted between two and nine times. V usage is TRBV5-4 and J usage is TRBJ2-3; 9 positions agree with TRBD2. Germline CDR1 and CDR2: SGHNT and YYREEE (reference sequence). The V gene end was trimmed by 3 bases and the J gene end by 6 bases; junction bases not matched to a gene: 14. The CDR3 loop spans 17 amino acids. The CDR3, as DNA: TGTGCCAGCAGCTCCCCCCACCAGCGGGGGGCAGGGGATACGCAGTATTTT. Protein: CASSSPHQRGAGDTQYF.